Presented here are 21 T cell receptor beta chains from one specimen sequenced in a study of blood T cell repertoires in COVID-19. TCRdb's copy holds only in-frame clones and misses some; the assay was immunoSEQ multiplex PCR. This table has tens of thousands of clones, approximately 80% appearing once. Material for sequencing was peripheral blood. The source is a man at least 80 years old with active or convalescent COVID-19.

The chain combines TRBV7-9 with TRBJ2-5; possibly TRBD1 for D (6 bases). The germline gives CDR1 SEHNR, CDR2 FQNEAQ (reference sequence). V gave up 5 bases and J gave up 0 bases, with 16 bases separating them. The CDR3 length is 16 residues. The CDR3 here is CASSASTGTNQETQYF. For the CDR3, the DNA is TGTGCCAGCAGCGCATCCACCGGGACAAACCAAGAGACCCAGTACTTC.

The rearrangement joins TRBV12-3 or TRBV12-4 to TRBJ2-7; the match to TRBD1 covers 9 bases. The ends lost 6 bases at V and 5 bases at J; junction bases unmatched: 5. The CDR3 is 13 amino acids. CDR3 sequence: CASSRDRVNEQYF. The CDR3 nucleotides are TGTGCCAGCAGCAGGGACAGGGTGAACGAGCAGTACTTC.

The CDR3 region has the DNA TGTGCCAGCTCAGCGGGAGACAGGGGGTGGAATCAGCCCCAGCATTTT. Its translation is CASSAGDRGWNQPQHF. The J gene is TRBJ1-5, the V gene TRBV18, with 9 bases matching TRBD1. Germline assignment: CDR1 KGHSH and CDR2 LQKENI. After removal of 5 bases from V and 4 bases from J, the junction contained 9 bases not matched to a gene. The CDR3 contains 16 residues. Full variable domain (rest looked up from reference TRBV18 and TRBJ1-5): NAGVMQNPRHLVRRRGQEARLRCSPMKGHSHVYWYRQLPEEGLKFMVYLQKENIIDESGMPKERFSAEFPKEGPSILRIQQVVRGDSAAYFCASSAGDRGWNQPQHFGDGTRLSIL.

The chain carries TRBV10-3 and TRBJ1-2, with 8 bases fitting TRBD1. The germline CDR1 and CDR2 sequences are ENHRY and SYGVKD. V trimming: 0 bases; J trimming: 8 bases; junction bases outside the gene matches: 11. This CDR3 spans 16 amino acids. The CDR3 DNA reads TGTGCCATCAGTGAGTCGAGGGACAGGAGCTTTTGGGGCTACACCTTC. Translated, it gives CAISESRDRSFWGYTF.

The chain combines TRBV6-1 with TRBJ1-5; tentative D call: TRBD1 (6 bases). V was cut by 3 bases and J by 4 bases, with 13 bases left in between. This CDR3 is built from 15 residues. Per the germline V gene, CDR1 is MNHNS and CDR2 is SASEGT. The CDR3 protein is CASSDAGTTNQPQHF. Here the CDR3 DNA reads TGTGCCAGCAGTGATGCCGGGACAACTAATCAGCCCCAGCATTTT.

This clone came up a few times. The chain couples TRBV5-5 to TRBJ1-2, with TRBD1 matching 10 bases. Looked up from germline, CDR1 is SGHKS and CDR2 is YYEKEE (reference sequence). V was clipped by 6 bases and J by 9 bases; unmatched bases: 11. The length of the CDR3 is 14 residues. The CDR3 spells CASTRHGQGDSYTF. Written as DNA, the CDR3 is TGTGCCAGCACCAGGCACGGACAGGGGGACAGCTACACCTTC.

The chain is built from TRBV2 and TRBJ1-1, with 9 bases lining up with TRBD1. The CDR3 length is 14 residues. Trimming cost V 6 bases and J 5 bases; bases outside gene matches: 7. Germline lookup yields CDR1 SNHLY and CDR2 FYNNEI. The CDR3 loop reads CASRGTGMGTEAFF. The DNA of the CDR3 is TGTGCCAGCAGAGGGACAGGGATGGGTACTGAAGCTTTCTTT.

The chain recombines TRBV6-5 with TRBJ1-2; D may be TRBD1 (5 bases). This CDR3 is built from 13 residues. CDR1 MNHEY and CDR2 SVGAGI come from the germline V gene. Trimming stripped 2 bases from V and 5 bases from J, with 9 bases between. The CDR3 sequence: CASSYIGEYGYTF. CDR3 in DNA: TGTGCCAGCAGTTACATAGGGGAATATGGCTACACCTTC.

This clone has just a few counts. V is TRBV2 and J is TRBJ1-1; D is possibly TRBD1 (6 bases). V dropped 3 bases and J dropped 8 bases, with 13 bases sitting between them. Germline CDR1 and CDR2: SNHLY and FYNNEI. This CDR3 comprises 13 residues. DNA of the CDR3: TGTGCCAGCAGTGAGGTCAGGGGCGGAGAAGCTTTCTTT. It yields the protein CASSEVRGGEAFF.

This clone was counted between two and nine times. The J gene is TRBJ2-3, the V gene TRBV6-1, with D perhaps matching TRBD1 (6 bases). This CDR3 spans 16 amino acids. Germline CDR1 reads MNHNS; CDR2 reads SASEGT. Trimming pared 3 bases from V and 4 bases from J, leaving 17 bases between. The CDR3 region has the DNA TGTGCCAGCAGTGACAGGGGCCTGGGTTTTGCAGATACGCAGTATTTT. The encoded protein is CASSDRGLGFADTQYF.

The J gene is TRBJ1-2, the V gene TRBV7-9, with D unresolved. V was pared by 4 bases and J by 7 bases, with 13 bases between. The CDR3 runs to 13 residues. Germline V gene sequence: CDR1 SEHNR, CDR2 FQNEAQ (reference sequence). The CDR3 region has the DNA TGTGCCAGCAGCTCCTTGGGCTTGGGTGGCTACACCTTC. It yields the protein CASSSLGLGGYTF. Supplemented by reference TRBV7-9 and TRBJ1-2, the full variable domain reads DTGVSQNPRHKITKRGQNVTFRCDPISEHNRLYWYRQTLGQGPEFLTYFQNEAQLEKSRLLSDRFSAERPKGSFSTLEIQRTEQGDSAMYLCASSSLGLGGYTFGSGTRLTVV.

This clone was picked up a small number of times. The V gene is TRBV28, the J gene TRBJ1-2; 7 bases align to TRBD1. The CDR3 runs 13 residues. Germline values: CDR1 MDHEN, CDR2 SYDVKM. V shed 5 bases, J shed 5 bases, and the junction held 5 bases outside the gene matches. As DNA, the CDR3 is TGTGCCAGCAGTCCTTACAGGGGTTATGGCTACACCTTC. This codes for CASSPYRGYGYTF.

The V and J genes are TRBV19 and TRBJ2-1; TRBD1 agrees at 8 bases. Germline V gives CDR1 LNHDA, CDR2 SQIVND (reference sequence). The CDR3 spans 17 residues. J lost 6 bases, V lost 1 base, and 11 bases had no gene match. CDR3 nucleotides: TGTGCCAGTAGTATAGCTCAGGGGGCCTTGTCCGGCAATGAGCAGTTCTTC. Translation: CASSIAQGALSGNEQFF. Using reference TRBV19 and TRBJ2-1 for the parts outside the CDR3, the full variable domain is DGGITQSPKYLFRKEGQNVTLSCEQNLNHDAMYWYRQDPGQGLRLIYYSQIVNDFQKGDIAEGYSVSREKKESFPLTVTSAQKNPTAFYLCASSIAQGALSGNEQFFGPGTRLTVL.

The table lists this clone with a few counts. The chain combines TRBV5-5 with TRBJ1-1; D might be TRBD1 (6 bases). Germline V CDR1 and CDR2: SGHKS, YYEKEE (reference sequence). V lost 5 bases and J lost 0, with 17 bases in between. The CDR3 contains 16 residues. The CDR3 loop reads CASRRDTGRLNTEAFF. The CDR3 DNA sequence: TGTGCCAGCAGACGGGACACCGGGAGGTTGAACACTGAAGCTTTCTTT. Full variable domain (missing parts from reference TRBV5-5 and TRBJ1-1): DAGVTQSPTHLIKTRGQQVTLRCSPISGHKSVSWYQQVLGQGPQFIFQYYEKEERGRGNFPDRFSARQFPNYSSELNVNALLLGDSALYLCASRRDTGRLNTEAFFGQGTRLTVV.

The CDR3 DNA reads as TGTGCCAGCAGTCCTACGCCTTCCTACGAGCAGTACTTC. Translation: CASSPTPSYEQYF. The chain employs TRBV2 and TRBJ2-7; D uncertain. The V and J ends lost 5 bases and 1 base respectively, with 9 bases between them. Germline assignment: CDR1 SNHLY and CDR2 FYNNEI. This CDR3 region has 13 residues.

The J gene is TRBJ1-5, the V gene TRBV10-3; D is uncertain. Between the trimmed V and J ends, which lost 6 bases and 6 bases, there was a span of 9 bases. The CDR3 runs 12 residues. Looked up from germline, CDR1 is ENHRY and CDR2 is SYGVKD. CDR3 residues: CAISGVGQPQHF. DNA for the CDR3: TGTGCCATCAGCGGGGTTGGTCAGCCCCAGCATTTT.

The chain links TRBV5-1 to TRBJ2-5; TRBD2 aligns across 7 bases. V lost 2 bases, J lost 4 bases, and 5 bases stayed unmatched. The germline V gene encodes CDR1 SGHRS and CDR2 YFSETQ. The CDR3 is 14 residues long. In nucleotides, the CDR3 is TGCGCCAGCAGCTTCGGCGGGAGTAGAGAGACCCAGTACTTC. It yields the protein CASSFGGSRETQYF.

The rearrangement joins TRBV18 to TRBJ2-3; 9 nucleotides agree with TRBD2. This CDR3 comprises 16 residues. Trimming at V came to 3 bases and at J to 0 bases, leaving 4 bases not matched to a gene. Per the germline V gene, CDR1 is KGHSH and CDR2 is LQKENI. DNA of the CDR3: TGTGCCAGCTCACCTCCCGGGACTAGCAGCACAGATACGCAGTATTTT. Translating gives CASSPPGTSSTDTQYF.

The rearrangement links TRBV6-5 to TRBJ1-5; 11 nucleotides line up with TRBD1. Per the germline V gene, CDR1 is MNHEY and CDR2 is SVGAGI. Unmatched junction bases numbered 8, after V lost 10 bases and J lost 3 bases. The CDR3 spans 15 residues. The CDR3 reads CATWTGGMVNQPQHF. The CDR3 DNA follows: TGTGCCACCTGGACAGGGGGCATGGTCAATCAGCCCCAGCATTTT.

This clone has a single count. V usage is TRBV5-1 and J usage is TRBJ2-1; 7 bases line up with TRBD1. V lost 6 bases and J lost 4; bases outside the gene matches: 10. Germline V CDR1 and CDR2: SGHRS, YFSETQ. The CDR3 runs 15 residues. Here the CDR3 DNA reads TGCGCCAGCACCCCGACAGGGAAGGAATACAATGAGCAGTTCTTC. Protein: CASTPTGKEYNEQFF.

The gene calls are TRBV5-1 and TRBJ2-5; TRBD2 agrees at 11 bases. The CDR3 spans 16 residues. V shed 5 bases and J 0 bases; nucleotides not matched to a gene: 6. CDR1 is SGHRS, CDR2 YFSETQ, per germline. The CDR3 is CASSFSGLADQETQYF. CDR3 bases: TGCGCCAGCAGTTTCTCGGGACTAGCGGACCAAGAGACCCAGTACTTC.